What follows are 14 T cell receptor beta chains derived from one specimen sequenced in a study of shared clonotypes between healthy human individuals. TCRdb keeps only in-frame clones here, not all; method: immunoSEQ multiplex PCR. The sample contains over 2 million clones, approximately 90% of which appear only once. The material sequenced was naive CD4+ T cells from PBMCs. Subset: CD45RA+ positively selected. The receptor set was obtained from a young man in good health. Some clones in this sample may be carry-over from other donors' samples.

This clone was seen once. Other DNA sequences in this sample translate to the same CDR3. The chain recombines TRBV7-2 with TRBJ2-3; the D gene is possibly TRBD2 (5 bases). The CDR3 spans 14 residues. Germline assignment: CDR1 SGHTA and CDR2 FQGNSA. The V end lost 3 bases, the J end lost 1 base, and 8 bases lay between the germline ends. This chain's CDR3 is CASSFGGRTDTQYF. CDR3 DNA sequence: TGTGCCAGCAGCTTTGGCGGGCGCACAGATACGCAGTATTTT.

This chain connects TRBV28 to TRBJ1-5, with D uncertain. The CDR3 totals 15 residues. V was clipped by 4 bases and J by 0 bases, with 10 bases between them. Germline V gene data show CDR1 as MDHEN and CDR2 as SYDVKM. The CDR3 sequence is CASSSLTYSNQPQHF. The CDR3 nucleotides read TGTGCCAGCAGTTCTTTGACGTATAGCAATCAGCCCCAGCATTTT.

The chain links TRBV18 to TRBJ2-1; the match to TRBD1 covers 7 bases. Germline V CDR1 and CDR2: KGHSH, LQKENI. The CDR3 runs 16 residues. Losses at the gene ends were 6 bases for V and 6 bases for J; bases not matched to a gene: 14. The CDR3, as DNA: TGTGCCAGCTCGCCTCTGACAGGGAGCGTTTCCAATGAGCAGTTCTTC. Amino acids: CASSPLTGSVSNEQFF.

The chain couples TRBV10-3 to TRBJ2-1; D possibly corresponds to TRBD1 (6 bases). The germline V gene encodes CDR1 ENHRY and CDR2 SYGVKD. This CDR3 contains 15 residues. The germline V and J ends were trimmed by 6 bases and 11 bases, with 23 bases remaining between them. CDR3 region: CAISKSGGEGTQQFF. The DNA of the CDR3 is TGTGCCATCAGCAAGTCCGGAGGAGAAGGGACACAGCAGTTCTTC.

The chain carries TRBV19 and TRBJ2-3; TRBD2 matches at 10 bases. The CDR3 consists of 15 residues. Germline V gene sequence: CDR1 LNHDA, CDR2 SQIVND (reference sequence). After removal of 5 bases from V and 0 bases from J, the junction contained 2 bases not matched to a gene. CDR3: CASSVTSGSTDTQYF. The DNA for the CDR3 is TGTGCCAGTAGTGTGACTAGCGGGAGCACAGATACGCAGTATTTT. The full variable domain, in which reference TRBV19 and TRBJ2-3 provide the parts outside the CDR3, is DGGITQSPKYLFRKEGQNVTLSCEQNLNHDAMYWYRQDPGQGLRLIYYSQIVNDFQKGDIAEGYSVSREKKESFPLTVTSAQKNPTAFYLCASSVTSGSTDTQYFGPGTRLTVL.

This chain joins TRBV2 and TRBJ2-1; no firm D call. V shed 6 bases and J shed 5 bases, with 11 bases lying between them. This CDR3 is built from 13 residues. Looked up from germline, CDR1 is SNHLY and CDR2 is FYNNEI. CDR3 residues: CASSSTSNNEQFF. The CDR3, as DNA: TGTGCCAGCAGCTCTACATCCAACAATGAGCAGTTCTTC. Looking up the rest from reference TRBV2 and TRBJ2-1 gives the full variable domain: EPEVTQTPSHQVTQMGQEVILRCVPISNHLYFYWYRQILGQKVEFLVSFYNNEISEKSEIFDDQFSVERPDGSNFTLKIRSTKLEDSAMYFCASSSTSNNEQFFGPGTRLTVL.

This chain joins TRBV5-8 and TRBJ2-7; unclear D gene. Germline CDR1 is SGHTS and CDR2 is YDEGEE. Trimming took off 6 bases at V and 3 bases at J, with 16 bases between the two ends. The CDR3 spans 14 residues. CDR3 sequence (DNA): TGTGCCAGCAACTCCTGGGGATCACACTACGAGCAGTACTTC. Residues: CASNSWGSHYEQYF.

This clone was observed a few times. The DNA for the CDR3 is TGTGCCAGTGGTGGGGAAGGCACTGAAGCTTTCTTT. It encodes CASGGEGTEAFF. V usage is TRBV19 and J usage is TRBJ1-1, with D unresolved. V was cut by 8 bases and J by 4 bases, with 11 bases left in between. The CDR3 covers 12 residues. Germline assignment: CDR1 LNHDA and CDR2 SQIVND (reference sequence).

This rearrangement joins TRBV10-3 to TRBJ2-3, with 7 bases lining up with TRBD1. With 7 bases clipped from V and 5 bases from J, the junction kept 9 bases outside the gene matches. The CDR3 has 14 amino acids. Germline V lookup: CDR1 ENHRY, CDR2 SYGVKD. The CDR3 protein is CAITRTGPKDTQYF. The CDR3 DNA reads TGTGCCATCACTAGGACAGGCCCCAAAGATACGCAGTATTTT.

The chain couples TRBV7-3 to TRBJ1-5; D is undetermined. Germline lookup yields CDR1 SGHTA and CDR2 FQGTGA. The CDR3 has 13 amino acids. The V end lost 0 bases, the J end lost 10 bases, and 10 bases lay between the germline ends. In DNA, the CDR3 is TGTGCCAGCAGCTTAACGTTTGGCAGTCCCCAGCATTTT. It yields the protein CASSLTFGSPQHF.

This chain joins TRBV7-9 and TRBJ1-1, with D perhaps matching TRBD1 (5 bases). Looked up from germline, CDR1 is SEHNR and CDR2 is FQNEAQ (reference sequence). This CDR3 has 13 amino acids. Trimming cost V 4 bases and J 3 bases, with 9 bases left between them. The CDR3 is CASSSGPDTEAFF. The CDR3 DNA reads TGTGCCAGCAGCTCGGGACCCGACACTGAAGCTTTCTTT.

This chain uses TRBV9 with TRBJ2-5; a possible D gene is TRBD2 (6 bases). CDR1 and CDR2 (germline): SGDLS, YYNGEE. The ends were cut back, 4 bases at V and 2 bases at J, with 15 bases in the middle. This CDR3 spans 15 amino acids. The CDR3 coding sequence is TGTGCCAGCAGCAGGATAGGGACTTCACAAGAGACCCAGTACTTC. This codes for CASSRIGTSQETQYF. Using reference TRBV9 and TRBJ2-5 for the parts outside the CDR3, the full variable domain is DSGVTQTPKHLITATGQRVTLRCSPRSGDLSVYWYQQSLDQGLQFLIQYYNGEERAKGNILERFSAQQFPDLHSELNLSSLELGDSALYFCASSRIGTSQETQYFGPGTRLLVL.

The chain's CDR3 is CASSPLGIGNQPQHF. For the CDR3, the DNA is TGTGCCAGCAGCCCCCTCGGGATTGGCAATCAGCCCCAGCATTTT. The chain is built from TRBV14 and TRBJ1-5; D gene ambiguous. Germline CDR1 SGHDN, CDR2 FVKESK. V was shortened by 4 bases and J by 2 bases, with 12 bases between the two germline ends. CDR3 length: 15 residues.

This sequence joins TRBV5-1 and TRBJ1-1; D is uncertain. CDR1 and CDR2 from the germline V gene are SGHRS and YFSETQ. Trimming left V 9 bases short and J 1 base short, with 16 bases between. The CDR3 length is 14 residues. CDR3 protein: CATATSVGNTEAFF. The CDR3 nucleotides read TGCGCCACCGCAACCTCCGTAGGGAACACTGAAGCTTTCTTT.